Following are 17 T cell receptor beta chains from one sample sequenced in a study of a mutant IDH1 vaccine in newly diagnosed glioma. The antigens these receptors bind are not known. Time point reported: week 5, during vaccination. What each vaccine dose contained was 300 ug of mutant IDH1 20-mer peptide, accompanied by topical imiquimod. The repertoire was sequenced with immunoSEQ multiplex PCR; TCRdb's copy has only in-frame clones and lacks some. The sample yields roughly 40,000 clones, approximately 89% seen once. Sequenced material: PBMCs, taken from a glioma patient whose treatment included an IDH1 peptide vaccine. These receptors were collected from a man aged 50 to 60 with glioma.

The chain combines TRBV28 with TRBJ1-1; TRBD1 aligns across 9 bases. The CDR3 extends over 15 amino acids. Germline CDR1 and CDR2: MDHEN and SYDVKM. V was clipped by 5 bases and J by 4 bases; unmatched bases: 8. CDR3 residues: CASSRTGVFSTEAFF. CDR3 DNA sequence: TGTGCCAGCAGTCGGACAGGGGTCTTTTCCACTGAAGCTTTCTTT.

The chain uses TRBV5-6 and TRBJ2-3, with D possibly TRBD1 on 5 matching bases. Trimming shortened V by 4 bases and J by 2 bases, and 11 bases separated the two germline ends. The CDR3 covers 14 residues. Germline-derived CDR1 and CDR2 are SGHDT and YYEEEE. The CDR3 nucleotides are TGTGCCAGCAGCCTCAGGGTCGACACAGATACGCAGTATTTT. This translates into CASSLRVDTDTQYF.

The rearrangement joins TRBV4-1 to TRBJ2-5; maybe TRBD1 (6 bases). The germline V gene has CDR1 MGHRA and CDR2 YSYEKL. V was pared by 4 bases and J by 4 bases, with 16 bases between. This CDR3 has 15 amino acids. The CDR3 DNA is TGCGCCAGCAGCCCGCAGGGGAGACGCTTAGAGACCCAGTACTTC. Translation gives CASSPQGRRLETQYF.

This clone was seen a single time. CDR3 residues: CASSTNRLAGTPYNEQFF. The CDR3 DNA is TGTGCCAGCAGCACGAACCGACTAGCGGGCACTCCCTACAATGAGCAGTTCTTC. The chain recombines TRBV28 with TRBJ2-1, with 10 bases that match TRBD2. Germline V gene data show CDR1 as MDHEN and CDR2 as SYDVKM. There are 18 residues in the CDR3. J gave up 2 bases and V 6 bases, and 13 bases lay outside the gene matches. Drawing the rest from reference TRBV28 and TRBJ2-1, the complete variable domain is DVKVTQSSRYLVKRTGEKVFLECVQDMDHENMFWYRQDPGLGLRLIYFSYDVKMKEKGDIPEGYSVSREKKERFSLILESASTNQTSMYLCASSTNRLAGTPYNEQFFGPGTRLTVL.

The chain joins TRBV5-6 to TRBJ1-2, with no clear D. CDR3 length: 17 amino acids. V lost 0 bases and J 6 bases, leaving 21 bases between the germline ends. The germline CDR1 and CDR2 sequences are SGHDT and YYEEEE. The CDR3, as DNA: TGTGCCAGCAGCTTGGGCCCCGGAGTTGGGTCGGGCAATGGCTACACCTTC. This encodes CASSLGPGVGSGNGYTF.

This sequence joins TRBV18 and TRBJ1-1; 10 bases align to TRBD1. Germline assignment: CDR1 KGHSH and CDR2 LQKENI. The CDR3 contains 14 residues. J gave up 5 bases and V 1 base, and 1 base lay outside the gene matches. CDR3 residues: CASSPRTGGTEAFF. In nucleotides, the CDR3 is TGTGCCAGCTCACCACGGACAGGGGGGACTGAAGCTTTCTTT.

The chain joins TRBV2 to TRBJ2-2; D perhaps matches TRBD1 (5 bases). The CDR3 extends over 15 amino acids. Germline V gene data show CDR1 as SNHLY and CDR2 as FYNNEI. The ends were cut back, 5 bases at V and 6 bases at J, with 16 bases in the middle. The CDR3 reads CASSLQGPFPGELFF. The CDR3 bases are TGTGCCAGCAGTCTCCAGGGCCCCTTCCCCGGGGAGCTGTTTTTT.

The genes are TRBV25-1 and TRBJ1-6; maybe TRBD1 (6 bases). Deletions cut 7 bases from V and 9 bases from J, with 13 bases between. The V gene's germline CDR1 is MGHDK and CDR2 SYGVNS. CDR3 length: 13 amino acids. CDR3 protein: CASTKQGSSPLHF. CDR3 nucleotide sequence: TGTGCCAGCACCAAACAGGGCAGTTCACCCCTCCACTTT.

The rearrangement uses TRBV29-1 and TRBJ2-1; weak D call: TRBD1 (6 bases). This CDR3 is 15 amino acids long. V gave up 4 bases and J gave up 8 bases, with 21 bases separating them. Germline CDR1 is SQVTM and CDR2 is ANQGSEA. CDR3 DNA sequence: TGCAGCGTTGGGGCCCGGACAGCCCGGTGGGATGAGCAGTTCTTC. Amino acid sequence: CSVGARTARWDEQFF.

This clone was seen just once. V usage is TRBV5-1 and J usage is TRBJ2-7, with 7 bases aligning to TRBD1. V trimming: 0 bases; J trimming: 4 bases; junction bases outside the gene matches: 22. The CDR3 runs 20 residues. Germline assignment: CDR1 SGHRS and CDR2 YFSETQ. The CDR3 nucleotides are TGCGCCAGCAGCTTGGTCCCAAAGACAGGGCGACATCATATATTTTACGAGCAGTACTTC. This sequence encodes CASSLVPKTGRHHIFYEQYF. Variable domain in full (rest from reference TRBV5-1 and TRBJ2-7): KAGVTQTPRYLIKTRGQQVTLSCSPISGHRSVSWYQQTPGQGLQFLFEYFSETQRNKGNFPGRFSGRQFSNSRSEMNVSTLELGDSALYLCASSLVPKTGRHHIFYEQYFGPGTRLTVT.

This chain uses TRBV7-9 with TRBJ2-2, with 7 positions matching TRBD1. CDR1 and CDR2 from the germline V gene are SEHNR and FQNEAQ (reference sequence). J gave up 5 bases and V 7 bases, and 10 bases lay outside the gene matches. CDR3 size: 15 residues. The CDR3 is CASTNRGGATGELFF. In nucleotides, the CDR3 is TGTGCCAGCACGAACCGAGGGGGCGCGACCGGGGAGCTGTTTTTT.

As DNA, the CDR3 is TGTGCCAGCAAGCGGGATCCTAATTCACCCCTCCACTTT. Its translation: CASKRDPNSPLHF. J is TRBJ1-6 and V is TRBV7-6, with D unresolved. Germline-derived CDR1 and CDR2 are SGHVS and FNYEAQ. The CDR3 is 13 amino acids. V was pared by 7 bases and J by 6 bases, with 10 bases between. Drawing the rest from reference TRBV7-6 and TRBJ1-6, the complete variable domain is GAGVSQSPRYKVTKRGQDVALRCDPISGHVSLYWYRQALGQGPEFLTYFNYEAQQDKSGLPNDRFSAERPEGSISTLTIQRTEQRDSAMYRCASKRDPNSPLHFGNGTRLTVT.

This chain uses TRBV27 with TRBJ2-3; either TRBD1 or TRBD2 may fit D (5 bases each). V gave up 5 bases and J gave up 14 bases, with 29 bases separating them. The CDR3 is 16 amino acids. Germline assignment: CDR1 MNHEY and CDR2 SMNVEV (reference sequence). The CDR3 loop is CASSPSSPGPLYAAYF. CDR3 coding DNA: TGTGCCAGCAGTCCGTCCTCACCGGGACCCCTTTACGCGGCGTATTTT.

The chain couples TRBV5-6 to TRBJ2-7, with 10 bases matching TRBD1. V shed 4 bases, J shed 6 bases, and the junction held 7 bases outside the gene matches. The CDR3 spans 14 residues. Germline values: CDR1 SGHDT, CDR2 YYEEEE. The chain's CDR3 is CASSHRQGAGEQYF. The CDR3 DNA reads TGTGCCAGCAGCCATCGACAGGGGGCTGGCGAGCAGTACTTC.

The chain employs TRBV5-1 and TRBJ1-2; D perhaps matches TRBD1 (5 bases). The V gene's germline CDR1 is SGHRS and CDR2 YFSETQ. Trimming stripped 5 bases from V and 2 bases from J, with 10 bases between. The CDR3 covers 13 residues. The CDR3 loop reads CASSVGDNYGYTF. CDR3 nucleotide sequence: TGCGCCAGCAGTGTAGGGGACAACTATGGCTACACCTTC.

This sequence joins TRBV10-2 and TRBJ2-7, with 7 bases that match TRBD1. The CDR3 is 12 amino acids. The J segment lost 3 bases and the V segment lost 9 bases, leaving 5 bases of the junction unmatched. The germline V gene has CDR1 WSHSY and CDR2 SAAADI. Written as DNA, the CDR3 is TGCGCCAGTGCGCCAGGGGGCTACGAGCAGTACTTC. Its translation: CASAPGGYEQYF.

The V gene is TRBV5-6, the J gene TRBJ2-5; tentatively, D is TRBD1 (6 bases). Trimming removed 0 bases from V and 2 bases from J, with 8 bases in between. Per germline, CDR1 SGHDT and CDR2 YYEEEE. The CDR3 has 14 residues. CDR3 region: CASSLGGRQETQYF. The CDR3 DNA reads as TGTGCCAGCAGCTTGGGGGGGCGACAAGAGACCCAGTACTTC.